The T cell receptor beta chain under discussion was sequenced for a study of control samples from healthy donors and cancer patients. The CDR3 runs to 14 residues. The V gene's germline CDR1 is SGHRS and CDR2 YFSETQ. J lost 3 bases, V lost 4 bases, and 4 bases had no gene match. Measured with immunoSEQ multiplex PCR; TCRdb has only the in-frame clones, and not every one. The sample yields roughly 140,000 clones, about 94% seen once. The chain is built from TRBV5-1 and TRBJ1-2; 9 bases agree with TRBD1. The sequenced sample consisted of blood. The TCR originated in a man in his fifties in good health. The chain's CDR3 is CASSPRTGDYGYTF. CDR3 DNA: TGCGCCAGCAGCCCCCGGACAGGGGACTATGGCTACACCTTC. Using reference TRBV5-1 and TRBJ1-2 for the parts outside the CDR3, the full variable domain is KAGVTQTPRYLIKTRGQQVTLSCSPISGHRSVSWYQQTPGQGLQFLFEYFSETQRNKGNFPGRFSGRQFSNSRSEMNVSTLELGDSALYLCASSPRTGDYGYTFGSGTRLTVV.